Each of the 26 T cell receptor beta chains below was sequenced from the same sample in a study of Graves' ophthalmopathy and Graves' hyperthyroidism (dated by TCRdb to the late 2010s). The data were produced on an Illumina HiSeq 2000. TCR beta CDR3 regions were amplified from RNA transcripts for repertoire sequencing. The first round of RT-PCR was done with HTBI primers and the Qiagen OneStep RT-PCR kit, and was followed by a second round of multiplex PCR, then size selection and purification. Clones were called with MiXCR by TCRdb after fastp trimmed the public reads at Q25, and only in-frame beta chains were retained. Each CDR3 protein appears once, grouped with its most common genes and DNA. Present in this sample are approximately 700,000 distinct CDR3 sequences, 35% to 50% of which were seen just once. The ten largest clones capture roughly 45% of the sample. Sequences were obtained from peripheral blood. These TCRs come from an adult man with Graves' ophthalmopathy.

V usage is TRBV20-1 and J usage is TRBJ2-3; no reliable D call. This CDR3 spans 12 amino acids. Germline loops: CDR1 DFQATT, CDR2 SNEGSKA (reference sequence). Deletions cut 2 bases from V and 6 bases from J, with 9 bases between. The CDR3 is CSARTLGDTQYF. CDR3 DNA: TGCAGTGCTAGAACACTGGGGGATACGCAGTATTTT.

A few counts support this clonotype. This chain joins TRBV3-1 and TRBJ2-5; D ambiguous. Deletions cut 8 bases from V and 4 bases from J, with 14 bases between. CDR1 LGHDT and CDR2 YNNKEL come from the germline V gene (reference sequence). The CDR3 loop spans 13 amino acids. The CDR3 spells CASESTSPETQYF. The CDR3 coding sequence is TGTGCCAGCGAATCGACTTCCCCAGAGACCCAGTACTTC.

This clonotype was picked up many times. The V gene is TRBV7-4, the J gene TRBJ2-7; TRBD1 might be the D (7 bases). The germline V gene has CDR1 SGHVT and CDR2 SQSDAQ. The CDR3 has 17 residues. V was shortened by 0 bases and J by 4 bases, with 19 bases between the two germline ends. The CDR3 region is CASSLAPGGTVPYEQYF. DNA of the CDR3: TGTGCCAGCAGCTTAGCGCCCGGAGGGACAGTGCCTTACGAGCAGTACTTC.

This clonotype was observed many times. The chain carries TRBV29-1 and TRBJ1-2, with D unclear. CDR1 is SQVTM, CDR2 ANQGSEA, per germline. The CDR3 spans 11 residues. V gave up 4 bases and J gave up 8 bases, with 11 bases separating them. The CDR3 coding sequence is TGCAGCGTTGGAGCAACGGGGGGCTACACCTTC. Amino acids: CSVGATGGYTF.

In the case of this clonotype: A much larger clone sits a single nucleotide away, making a read error possible. The CDR3 does not close with the conserved phenylalanine or tryptophan, likely indicating a read error. The chain recombines TRBV20-1 with TRBJ2-7; TRBD2 matches 11 bases. This CDR3 is built from 13 residues. CDR1 is DFQATT and CDR2 is SNEGSKA in the germline V gene (reference sequence). Trimming at V came to 0 bases and at J to 6 bases, leaving 1 base not matched to a gene. The CDR3 spells CSARDTSGSEQYL. In DNA form, the CDR3 reads TGCAGTGCTAGAGATACTAGCGGGAGCGAGCAGTACCTC.

For this clonotype: The junction departs from germline at one end; a sequencing error may be responsible. The genes are TRBV7-2 and TRBJ1-2; 9 nucleotides line up with TRBD1. This CDR3 comprises 16 residues. Germline values: CDR1 SGHTA, CDR2 FQGNSA. The CDR3 DNA reads TGCGCCAGCAGCCAAATGACAGGGGGAATTTCGCATGGCTACACCTTC. It yields the protein CASSQMTGGISHGYTF. Supplemented by reference TRBV7-2 and TRBJ1-2, the full variable domain reads GAGVSQSPSNKVTEKGKDVELRCDPISGHTALYWYRQSLGQGLEFLIYFQGNSAPDKSGLPSDRFSAERTGGSVSTLTIQRTQQEDSAVYLCASSQMTGGISHGYTFGSGTRLTVV.

The DNA of the CDR3 is TGCAGTGCTAGAACCGGGCGGGCGGGAGAATCCGAGCAGTACTTC. This codes for CSARTGRAGESEQYF. This chain links TRBV20-1 with TRBJ2-7; 7 bases align to TRBD2. The CDR3 spans 15 residues. CDR1 DFQATT and CDR2 SNEGSKA come from the germline V gene (reference sequence). The trim removed 2 bases at V and 6 bases at J, leaving 13 bases unmatched.

A remark on this clonotype: This could be a read error, since a much larger clone is one nucleotide away. The rearrangement joins TRBV2 to TRBJ2-5; D may be TRBD2 (5 bases). This CDR3 comprises 12 residues. The ends were cut back, 6 bases at V and 5 bases at J, with 10 bases in the middle. Germline CDR1 reads SNHLY; CDR2 reads FYNNEI. Written as DNA, the CDR3 is TGTGCCAGCAGGGTGGACTCGGAGACCCAGTACTTC. Translated: CASRVDSETQYF.

This clonotype has just a few counts. This sequence joins TRBV5-4 and TRBJ1-2, with D possibly matching TRBD1 (6 bases). From germline, CDR1 is SGHNT and CDR2 YYREEE (reference sequence). The CDR3 length is 14 residues. V was trimmed by 4 bases and J by 5 bases, leaving 15 bases between them. The CDR3 region has the DNA TGTGCCAGCAGCCCAGACAGGCCGGGGTATGGCTACACCTTC. It specifies CASSPDRPGYGYTF.

This clonotype has ten or more counts. The rearrangement uses TRBV24-1 and TRBJ2-5, with a possible D match to TRBD2 (6 bases). V lost 6 bases and J 1 base, leaving 32 bases between the germline ends. Germline CDR1 and CDR2: KGHDR and SFDVKD. The CDR3 loop spans 21 amino acids. The CDR3 bases are TGTGCCACCAGTCCCACCCTTCCTTGGGATCCGGGAGAAGGGGTCCAAGAGACCCAGTACTTC. This codes for CATSPTLPWDPGEGVQETQYF.

At least ten counts were recorded for this clonotype. The rearrangement links TRBV2 to TRBJ1-6; 7 bases line up with TRBD1. The J segment lost 7 bases and the V segment lost 6 bases, leaving 3 bases of the junction unmatched. This CDR3 has 13 residues. The germline CDR1 and CDR2 sequences are SNHLY and FYNNEI. DNA for the CDR3: TGTGCCAGCAGATACAGGGGAAATTCACCCCTCCACTTT. This translates into CASRYRGNSPLHF.

The chain employs TRBV2 and TRBJ2-5, with 12 bases identical to TRBD2. The DNA end is a closer match to TRBJ2-1, so the J assignment may be wrong. The length of the CDR3 is 15 residues. Germline CDR1 SNHLY, CDR2 FYNNEI. The CDR3 spells CAGTSGRLPSDEQFF. The CDR3 nucleotides are TGTGCCGGCACTAGCGGGAGGTTACCAAGCGATGAGCAGTTCTTC.

The sample holds many counts of this clonotype. The J gene is TRBJ2-7, the V gene TRBV2, with D maybe TRBD1 (6 bases). This CDR3 region has 15 residues. The V and J ends lost 3 bases and 3 bases respectively, with 15 bases between them. Germline CDR1 SNHLY, CDR2 FYNNEI. CDR3 nucleotides: TGTGCCAGCAGTGAGTCGGGACAATCCCACTACGAGCAGTACTTC. It yields the protein CASSESGQSHYEQYF.

This chain connects TRBV4-1 to TRBJ2-7, with TRBD1 identical over 9 bases. Germline CDR1 is MGHRA and CDR2 is YSYEKL. The V gene end was trimmed by 11 bases and the J gene end by 1 base; junction bases not matched to a gene: 9. The CDR3 extends over 14 amino acids. CDR3 sequence (DNA): TGCGCCGTTAACAACAGGGGGCAATCCTACGAGCAGTACTTC. It translates to CAVNNRGQSYEQYF.

This clonotype was recorded only once. The rearrangement uses TRBV25-1 and TRBJ1-1; D call uncertain. V was trimmed by 5 bases and J by 2 bases, leaving 9 bases between them. The CDR3 contains 13 residues. Germline loops: CDR1 MGHDK, CDR2 SYGVNS. The CDR3 reads CASSLNSNTEAFF. DNA for the CDR3: TGTGCCAGCAGTTTAAATTCCAACACTGAAGCTTTCTTT.

In this sample, this clonotype turned up many times. The V gene is TRBV29-1, the J gene TRBJ1-2, with unresolved D. The CDR3 length is 14 residues. Germline V gives CDR1 SQVTM, CDR2 ANQGSEA. V shed 1 base and J shed 8 bases, with 17 bases lying between them. The CDR3 is CSVEAKKGIDGYTF. The CDR3 DNA follows: TGCAGCGTTGAAGCGAAAAAGGGTATAGACGGCTACACCTTC.

The chain recombines TRBV5-5 with TRBJ2-2, with 14 bases that match TRBD2. This CDR3 is 16 amino acids long. Germline V lookup: CDR1 SGHKS, CDR2 YYEKEE (reference sequence). V lost 0 bases and J lost 7; bases outside the gene matches: 2. CDR3 sequence: CASSLGTSGRNGELFF. DNA for the CDR3: TGTGCCAGCAGCTTGGGGACTAGCGGGAGGAACGGGGAGCTGTTTTTT. Drawing the rest from reference TRBV5-5 and TRBJ2-2, the complete variable domain is DAGVTQSPTHLIKTRGQQVTLRCSPISGHKSVSWYQQVLGQGPQFIFQYYEKEERGRGNFPDRFSARQFPNYSSELNVNALLLGDSALYLCASSLGTSGRNGELFFGEGSRLTVL.

The genes are TRBV25-1 and TRBJ2-1; D possibly corresponds to TRBD1 (5 bases). Germline V gene sequence: CDR1 MGHDK, CDR2 SYGVNS. The CDR3 is 15 amino acids. The germline V and J ends were trimmed by 6 bases and 10 bases, with 22 bases remaining between them. The CDR3: CASSLRGAPSYEQFF. The CDR3 DNA sequence: TGTGCCAGCAGCTTAAGGGGTGCGCCCTCCTACGAGCAGTTCTTC. The full variable domain, in which reference TRBV25-1 and TRBJ2-1 provide the parts outside the CDR3, is EADIYQTPRYLVIGTGKKITLECSQTMGHDKMYWYQQDPGMELHLIHYSYGVNSTEKGDLSSESTVSRIRTEHFPLTLESARPSHTSQYLCASSLRGAPSYEQFFGPGTRLTVL.

This chain joins TRBV11-1 and TRBJ1-3, with D unclear. Germline-derived CDR1 and CDR2 are SGHAT and FQDESV (reference sequence). This CDR3 comprises 15 residues. V was clipped by 5 bases and J by 8 bases, with 19 bases between them. CDR3 coding DNA: TGTGCCAGCAGCGTAGAGGATGACTCCGACTACACCATATATTTT. The encoded protein is CASSVEDDSDYTIYF.

This clonotype was observed a few times. This chain uses TRBV2 with TRBJ2-7; 7 positions agree with TRBD2. Germline CDR1 is SNHLY and CDR2 is FYNNEI. CDR3 length: 14 residues. V shed 7 bases and J 2 bases; nucleotides not matched to a gene: 8. The CDR3 nucleotides read TGTGCCAGCAAGGCTAGCGGACTTACCTACGAGCAGTACTTC. Protein sequence: CASKASGLTYEQYF. The full variable domain, completed using reference TRBV2 and TRBJ2-7, is EPEVTQTPSHQVTQMGQEVILRCVPISNHLYFYWYRQILGQKVEFLVSFYNNEISEKSEIFDDQFSVERPDGSNFTLKIRSTKLEDSAMYFCASKASGLTYEQYFGPGTRLTVT.

The gene calls are TRBV7-7 and TRBJ2-2; D is unresolved. Between the trimmed V and J ends, which lost 5 bases and 3 bases, there was a span of 10 bases. CDR3 size: 14 residues. Germline assignment: CDR1 SSHAT and CDR2 FNYEAQ (reference sequence). The CDR3 spells CASSMQPDTGELFF. The DNA for the CDR3 is TGTGCCAGCAGCATGCAGCCTGACACCGGGGAGCTGTTTTTT.

The CDR3: CASSPARASGFKETQYF. CDR3 nucleotide sequence: TGTGCCAGCAGTCCCGCCCGGGCTAGCGGGTTTAAAGAGACCCAGTACTTC. The J gene is TRBJ2-5, the V gene TRBV7-2, with 8 bases identical to TRBD2. CDR3 size: 17 residues. The V gene end was trimmed by 6 bases and the J gene end by 3 bases; junction bases not matched to a gene: 15. Germline V gene sequence: CDR1 SGHTA, CDR2 FQGNSA.

This clonotype was detected ten times or more. The chain couples TRBV5-1 to TRBJ2-5, with D unclear. The CDR3 has 13 amino acids. Deletions cut 1 base from V and 2 bases from J, with 6 bases between. CDR1 and CDR2 (germline): SGHRS, YFSETQ. The CDR3 loop reads CASSLMEQETQYF. The CDR3 DNA follows: TGCGCCAGCAGCTTGATGGAGCAAGAGACCCAGTACTTC.

The rearrangement joins TRBV7-6 to TRBJ2-5; D is possibly TRBD1 (5 bases). The CDR3 loop spans 14 amino acids. Per the germline V gene, CDR1 is SGHVS and CDR2 is FNYEAQ. The V end lost 1 base, the J end lost 9 bases, and 15 bases lay between the germline ends. The CDR3 DNA is TGTGCCAGCAGCTTAGGTCCCACAGGTTACCCCCAGTACTTC. Translation: CASSLGPTGYPQYF.

This clonotype was seen ten or more times. The CDR3, as DNA: TGTGCCACCAGTGACGGGACAGGCCTCAATCAGCCCCAGCATTTT. Translating gives CATSDGTGLNQPQHF. The chain uses TRBV24-1 and TRBJ1-5; 8 bases map to TRBD1. The CDR3 runs to 15 residues. Germline assignment: CDR1 KGHDR and CDR2 SFDVKD. Unmatched junction bases numbered 4, after V lost 4 bases and J lost 3 bases.

This clonotype was counted ten times or more. The rearrangement links TRBV15 to TRBJ2-7, with D possibly matching TRBD1 (6 bases). There are 16 residues in the CDR3. Trimming removed 0 bases at V and 2 bases at J, with 14 bases between. CDR1 is LNHNV, CDR2 YYDKDF, per germline (reference sequence). CDR3 sequence reads: CATSRDWSGTPYEQYF. The CDR3 DNA sequence: TGTGCCACCAGCAGAGATTGGTCTGGGACACCCTACGAGCAGTACTTC.